This is a list of T cell receptor beta chains from one sample in a study of cytomegalovirus exposure and HLA in healthy donors. Measured with immunoSEQ multiplex PCR; TCRdb has only the in-frame clones, and not every one. The sample shows approximately 59,000 clones, 80% to 95% of them seen only once. Source material: PBMCs. The origin of the receptors is a man between 18 and 29 years old in good health and CMV-seropositive. Each CDR3 is given with its conserved first and last residue. D genes are given only for firm matches. Not all rows give a size; the values are once, few, many and, for expanded clones, a class.

d_gene: NA; j_gene: TRBJ1-1; abundance: NA; v_gene: TRBV27; CDR3aa: CASSPRSRADTEAFF
d_gene: NA; j_gene: TRBJ1-4; abundance: NA; v_gene: TRBV28; CDR3aa: CASSFVRGGDEKLFF
d_gene: NA; j_gene: TRBJ2-4; abundance: NA; v_gene: TRBV6-1; CDR3aa: CASSERPGWDIQYF
d_gene: NA; j_gene: TRBJ2-7; abundance: NA; v_gene: TRBV5-4; CDR3aa: CASSTDINTYEQYF
d_gene: TRBD1; j_gene: TRBJ1-2; abundance: NA; v_gene: TRBV6-1; CDR3aa: CASTSLGTGNRGYTF
d_gene: TRBD1; j_gene: TRBJ2-1; abundance: NA; v_gene: TRBV28; CDR3aa: CASSLRRGQGAIDEQFF
d_gene: TRBD1; j_gene: TRBJ1-2; abundance: NA; v_gene: TRBV5-8; CDR3aa: CASSLLTGVGYGYTF
d_gene: NA; j_gene: TRBJ1-1; abundance: NA; v_gene: TRBV9; CDR3aa: CASSPRGSLNTEAFF
d_gene: NA; j_gene: TRBJ1-4; abundance: once; v_gene: TRBV29-1; CDR3aa: CSVGGESEKLFF
d_gene: TRBD1; j_gene: TRBJ1-5; abundance: NA; v_gene: TRBV19; CDR3aa: CASSVDRGDLSNQPQHF
d_gene: TRBD2; j_gene: TRBJ2-5; abundance: NA; v_gene: TRBV28; CDR3aa: CASLTSGQETQYF
d_gene: TRBD2; j_gene: TRBJ2-3; abundance: NA; v_gene: TRBV4-1; CDR3aa: CASSQRASGSADTQYF
d_gene: NA; j_gene: TRBJ1-5; abundance: NA; v_gene: TRBV4-2; CDR3aa: CASSQRRGQPQHF
d_gene: NA; j_gene: TRBJ2-7; abundance: NA; v_gene: TRBV7-9; CDR3aa: CASSVGGWGEQYF
d_gene: NA; j_gene: TRBJ2-7; abundance: NA; v_gene: TRBV6-5; CDR3aa: CASSYSLAYEQYF
d_gene: NA; j_gene: TRBJ2-6; abundance: NA; v_gene: TRBV11-2; CDR3aa: CASRSTGQGANVLTF
d_gene: NA; j_gene: TRBJ1-2; abundance: NA; v_gene: TRBV2; CDR3aa: CASSEAQGNYGYTF
d_gene: NA; j_gene: TRBJ2-2; abundance: NA; v_gene: TRBV29-1; CDR3aa: CSTPGGGGTGELFF
d_gene: NA; j_gene: TRBJ1-5; abundance: NA; v_gene: TRBV5-5; CDR3aa: CASSLFGGSNQPQHF
d_gene: NA; j_gene: TRBJ1-1; abundance: NA; v_gene: TRBV28; CDR3aa: CASRREEKAFF
d_gene: NA; j_gene: TRBJ2-1; abundance: NA; v_gene: TRBV19; CDR3aa: CASSITMSAPYNEQFF
d_gene: TRBD2; j_gene: TRBJ2-3; abundance: NA; v_gene: TRBV29-1; CDR3aa: CSVLGLAGRDTQYF
d_gene: NA; j_gene: TRBJ2-1; abundance: once; v_gene: TRBV30; CDR3aa: CAWSDNARGEQFF
d_gene: NA; j_gene: TRBJ1-2; abundance: NA; v_gene: TRBV6-1; CDR3aa: CASKYTNGYGYTF
d_gene: TRBD1; j_gene: TRBJ1-4; abundance: NA; v_gene: TRBV28; CDR3aa: CASSSPTGGSIEKLFF
d_gene: TRBD2; j_gene: TRBJ2-7; abundance: NA; v_gene: TRBV7-8; CDR3aa: CASSFQRTSGGSRAYEQYF
d_gene: TRBD1; j_gene: TRBJ2-2; abundance: NA; v_gene: TRBV5-1; CDR3aa: CASRQGTAPAGELFF
d_gene: TRBD1; j_gene: TRBJ2-1; abundance: NA; v_gene: TRBV9; CDR3aa: CASSVGGSGTGRNEQFF
d_gene: NA; j_gene: TRBJ2-7; abundance: NA; v_gene: TRBV7-9; CDR3aa: CASSPLASTYEQYF
d_gene: TRBD2; j_gene: TRBJ2-1; abundance: NA; v_gene: TRBV5-1; CDR3aa: CASSLVIAGNNEQFF
d_gene: NA; j_gene: TRBJ1-5; abundance: NA; v_gene: TRBV7-2; CDR3aa: CASSLNGGRGNQPQHF
d_gene: TRBD1; j_gene: TRBJ2-5; abundance: NA; v_gene: TRBV18; CDR3aa: CASSPRDRGSPQETQYF
d_gene: NA; j_gene: TRBJ1-1; abundance: NA; v_gene: TRBV27; CDR3aa: CASRGQNMNTEAFF
d_gene: NA; j_gene: TRBJ1-1; abundance: NA; v_gene: TRBV5-1; CDR3aa: CASSLGSEAFF
d_gene: NA; j_gene: TRBJ1-1; abundance: NA; v_gene: TRBV19; CDR3aa: CASNMRDFASEAFF
d_gene: NA; j_gene: TRBJ2-7; abundance: NA; v_gene: TRBV28; CDR3aa: CASSSPIGHRATYEQYF